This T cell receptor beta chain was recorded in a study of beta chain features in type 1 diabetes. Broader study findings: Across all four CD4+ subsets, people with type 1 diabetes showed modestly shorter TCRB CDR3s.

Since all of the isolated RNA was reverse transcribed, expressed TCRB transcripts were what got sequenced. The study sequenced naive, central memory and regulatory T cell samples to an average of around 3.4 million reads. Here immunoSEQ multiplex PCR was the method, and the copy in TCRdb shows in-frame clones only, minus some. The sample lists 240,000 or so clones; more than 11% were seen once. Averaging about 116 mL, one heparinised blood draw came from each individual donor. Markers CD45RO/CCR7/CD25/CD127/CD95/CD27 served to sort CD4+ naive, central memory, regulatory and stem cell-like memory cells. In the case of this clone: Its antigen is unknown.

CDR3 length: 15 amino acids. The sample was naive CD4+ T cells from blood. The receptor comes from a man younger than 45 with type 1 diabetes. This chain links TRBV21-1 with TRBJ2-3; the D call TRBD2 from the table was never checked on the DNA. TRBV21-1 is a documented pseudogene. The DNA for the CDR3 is TGTGCCAGCAGTCCCCTAGCGGGGCCCCACGATACGCAGTATTTT. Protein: CASSPLAGPHDTQYF.